This paragraph covers one TCR beta chain sequence. Its cognate antigen is unknown. This CDR3 is built from 16 residues. Trimming took 9 bases from V and 1 from J; bases not matched to a gene: 8. CDR1 is SEHNR and CDR2 is FQNEAQ in the germline V gene (reference sequence). This entry is derived from a study of blood T cells in healthy people across ages. Whole-study results and caveats: No one knew whether donors had CMV, which possibly confounded expanded clonotype changes. Observed TCR beta diversity showed a strong correlation with the percentage of naive T cells as measured by flow cytometry. PBMC samples, being unsorted, prevented any conclusive comparison of naive and antigen-experienced cells.

For the second PCR, which ran for about 7 to 11 cycles, a sample-barcoded 5' primer and a J-beta primer mix were used. A single record per CDR3 protein comes from TCRdb applying MiXCR to the 5' RACE reads. The table records approximately 850,000 distinct CDR3 sequences, roughly 60% of them present only once. Sequenced material: blood. V gene TRBV7-9 combines with J gene TRBJ2-6; 8 nucleotides match TRBD1. The clonotype was recovered from a man in his thirties or forties in good health. This CDR3 reads CASTGQGLSGANVLTF. The CDR3 region has the DNA TGTGCCAGTACAGGACAGGGATTGTCTGGGGCCAACGTCCTGACTTTC. Together with reference TRBV7-9 and TRBJ2-6, the CDR3 gives the full variable domain: DTGVSQNPRHKITKRGQNVTFRCDPISEHNRLYWYRQTLGQGPEFLTYFQNEAQLEKSRLLSDRFSAERPKGSFSTLEIQRTEQGDSAMYLCASTGQGLSGANVLTFGAGSRLTVL.